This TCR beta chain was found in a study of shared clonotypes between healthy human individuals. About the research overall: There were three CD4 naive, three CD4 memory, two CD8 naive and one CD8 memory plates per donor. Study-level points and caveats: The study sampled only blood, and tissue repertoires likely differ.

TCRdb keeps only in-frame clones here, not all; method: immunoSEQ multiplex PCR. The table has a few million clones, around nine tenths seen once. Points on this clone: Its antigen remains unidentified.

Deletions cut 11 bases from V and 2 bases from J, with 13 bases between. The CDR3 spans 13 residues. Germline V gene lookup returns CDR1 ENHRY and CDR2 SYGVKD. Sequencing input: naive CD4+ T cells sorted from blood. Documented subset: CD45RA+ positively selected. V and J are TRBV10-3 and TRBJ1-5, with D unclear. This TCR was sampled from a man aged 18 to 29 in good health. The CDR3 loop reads CASREDGNQPQHF. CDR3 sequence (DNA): TGTGCCTCCCGTGAGGACGGCAATCAGCCCCAGCATTTT.